This TCR beta chain emerged from a study of technical replicates of blood from several donors. Looked up from germline, CDR1 is SGDLS and CDR2 is YYNGEE. Unmatched junction bases numbered 13, after V lost 8 bases and J lost 8 bases. The CDR3 spans 14 residues. This table comes from immunoSEQ multiplex PCR, and its TCRdb copy is limited to in-frame clones, with some not included. This table has some 70,000 clones, roughly nine tenths appearing once. The TCR originated in a human donor in good health. The material sequenced was T cells isolated from PBMCs. This chain uses TRBV9 with TRBJ2-1; 7 bases agree with TRBD2. CDR3 DNA: TGTGCCAGTAAACGCGGGAGAGCGAAAGATGAGCAGTTCTTC. It translates to CASKRGRAKDEQFF.